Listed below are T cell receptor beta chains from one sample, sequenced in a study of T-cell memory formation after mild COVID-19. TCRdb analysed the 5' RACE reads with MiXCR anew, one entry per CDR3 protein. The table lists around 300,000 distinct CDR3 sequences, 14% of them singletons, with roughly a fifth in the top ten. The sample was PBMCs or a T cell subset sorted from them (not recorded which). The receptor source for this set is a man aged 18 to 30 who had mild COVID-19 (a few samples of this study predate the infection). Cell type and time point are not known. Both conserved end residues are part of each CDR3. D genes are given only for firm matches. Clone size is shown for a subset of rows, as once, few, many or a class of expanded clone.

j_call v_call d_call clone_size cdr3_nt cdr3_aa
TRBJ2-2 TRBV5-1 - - TGCGCCAGCAGCTTGGGAGGGGACGGCACCGGGGAGCTGTTTTTT CASSLGGDGTGELFF
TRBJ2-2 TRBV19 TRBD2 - TGTGCCAGTAGTACAGCGGGGGCTTACACCGGGGAGCTGTTTTTT CASSTAGAYTGELFF
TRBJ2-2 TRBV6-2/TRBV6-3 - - TGTGCCAGCAGTCAAGGCAGGGCCTGGAACACCGGGGAGCTGTTTTTT CASSQGRAWNTGELFF
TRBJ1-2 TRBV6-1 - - TGTGCCAGCAGTGAAGCCCGGGGATGGGGGGGCTACACCTTC CASSEARGWGGYTF
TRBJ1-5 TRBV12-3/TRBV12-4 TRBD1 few TGTGCCAGCAGACCTCAGGGGGCTCAGCCCCAGCATTTT CASRPQGAQPQHF
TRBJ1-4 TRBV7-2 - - TGTGCCAGCAGCTATAGGGGGGATTGGGAGGAAAAACTGTTTTTT CASSYRGDWEEKLFF
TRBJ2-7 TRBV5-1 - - TGCGCCAGCAGCTTGGTGGGGGTGACTTACTCCTACGAGCAGTACTTC CASSLVGVTYSYEQYF
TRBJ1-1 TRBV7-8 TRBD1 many TGTGCCAGCAGCATTCGACAGGGGGTATTGACTACTGAAGCTTTCTTT CASSIRQGVLTTEAFF
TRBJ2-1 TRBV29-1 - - TGCAGCGTTGAGTGGGGTTTCCGGAATGAGCAGTTCTTC CSVEWGFRNEQFF
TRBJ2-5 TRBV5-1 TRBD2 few TGCGCCAGCAGCGGTGGGAGCGGGGGAGGAGAGACCCAGTACTTC CASSGGSGGGETQYF
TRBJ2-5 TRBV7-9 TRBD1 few TGTGCCAGCAGCTACGGGACAGGGGGCGCGGAGACCCAGTACTTC CASSYGTGGAETQYF
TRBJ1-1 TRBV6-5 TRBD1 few TGTGCCACCAGGACAGGGGCTGAAGCTTTCTTT CATRTGAEAFF
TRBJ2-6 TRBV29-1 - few TGCAGCGTTGCTTTCTCTGGGGCCAACGTCCTGACTTTC CSVAFSGANVLTF
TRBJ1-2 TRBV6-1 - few TGTGCCAGCAGTGAAGAGACAAACAGGGTCGACTATGGCTACACCTTC CASSEETNRVDYGYTF
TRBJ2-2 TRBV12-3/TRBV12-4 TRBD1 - TGTGCCAGCAGTTTAAAACAGGGGGCAACCGGGGAGCTGTTTTTT CASSLKQGATGELFF
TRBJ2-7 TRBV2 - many TGTGCCAGCAGAGGCTCCTACGAGCAGTACTTC CASRGSYEQYF
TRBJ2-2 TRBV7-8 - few TGTGCCAGCAGCGGGGAGACCCACGGGGAGCTGTTTTTT CASSGETHGELFF
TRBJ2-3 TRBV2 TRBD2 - TGTGCCAGGGCGATAGCGGGGGGGCCCGATACGCAGTATTTT CARAIAGGPDTQYF
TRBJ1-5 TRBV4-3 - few TGCGCCAGCAGCCCCGGGATTGGAGGGCCGTATAGCAATCAGCCCCAGCATTTT CASSPGIGGPYSNQPQHF
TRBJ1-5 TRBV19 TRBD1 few TGTGCCAGTAGGGACCCGGGACAGGGGTTTCAACATTTT CASRDPGQGFQHF
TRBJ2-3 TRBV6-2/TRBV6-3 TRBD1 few TGTGCCAGCAGGACAGGGGGCGCGGGCACAGATACGCAGTATTTT CASRTGGAGTDTQYF
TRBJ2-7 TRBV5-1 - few TGCGCCAGCAGCTTGGCTTCGGGGTCCCCCGAGCAGTACTTC CASSLASGSPEQYF
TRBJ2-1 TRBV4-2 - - TGTGCCAGCAGCCAAGGGATATGGGGGGCGGGCTATGAGCAGTTCTTC CASSQGIWGAGYEQFF
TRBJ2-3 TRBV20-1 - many TGCAGTGCTAGAGATCGGACTGGGGCCTTTGGCACAGATACGCAGTATTTT CSARDRTGAFGTDTQYF
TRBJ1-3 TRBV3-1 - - TGTGCCAGCAGCCAAGAAGAGTGGGGAAGAAACACCATATATTTT CASSQEEWGRNTIYF
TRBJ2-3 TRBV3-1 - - TGTGCCAGCAGCCTTCCCGAGGGGGGGCCTCGCACAGATACGCAGTATTTT CASSLPEGGPRTDTQYF
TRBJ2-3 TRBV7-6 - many TGTGCCAGCAGCTTAGCAGGGCCAGATACGCAGTATTTT CASSLAGPDTQYF
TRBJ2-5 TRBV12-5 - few TGTGCTAGTGCTCCCAAGGGCGAAGAGACCCAGTACTTC CASAPKGEETQYF
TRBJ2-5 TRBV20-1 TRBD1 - TGCAGTGCAAAGGACAGGTGGCAAGAGACCCAGTACTTC CSAKDRWQETQYF
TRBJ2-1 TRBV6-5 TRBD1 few TGTGCCAGCAGTTACTCGACAGGGGTGGGCAATGAGCAGTTCTTC CASSYSTGVGNEQFF
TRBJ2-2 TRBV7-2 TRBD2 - TGTGCCAGCAGCTTAGAGGCAGCGGGGAATGCGGCCGGGGAGCTGTTTTTT CASSLEAAGNAAGELFF
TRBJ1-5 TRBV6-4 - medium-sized TGTGCCAGCAGTGACTTGGTATTTTGCAATCAGCCCCAGCATTTT CASSDLVFCNQPQHF
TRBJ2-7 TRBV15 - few TGTGCCACCAGCAGAGCGTCCGGGGTCGAGCAGTACTTC CATSRASGVEQYF
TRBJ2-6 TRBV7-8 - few TGTGCCAGCAGCCCGCCCCCCTCTGGGGCCAACGTCCTGACTTTC CASSPPPSGANVLTF
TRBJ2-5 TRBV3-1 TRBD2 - TGTGCCAGCAGCCAAGACGACGCGGGGGGTGGTCAGACCCAGTACTTC CASSQDDAGGGQTQYF
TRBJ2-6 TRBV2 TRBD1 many TGTGCCAGACAGGGGGGCGGGGCCAACGTCCTGACTTTC CARQGGGANVLTF
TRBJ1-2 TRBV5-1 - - TGCGCCAGCAGCTTGGCTAGGACCTATGGCTACACCTTC CASSLARTYGYTF
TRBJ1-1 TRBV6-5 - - TGTGCCAGCAGACCGTTAGGGTACACTGAAGCTTTCTTT CASRPLGYTEAFF
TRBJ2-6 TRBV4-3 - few TGCGCCAGCAGCCAAGATTGGTTCGGAAGCTCTGGGGCCAACGTCCTGACTTTC CASSQDWFGSSGANVLTF
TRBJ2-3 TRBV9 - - TGTGCCAGCAGCGTAGAGGGGGAAGGGGGGCAAGATACGCAGTATTTT CASSVEGEGGQDTQYF
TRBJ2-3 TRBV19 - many TGTGCCAGTAGCCGGATGGGGGATACGCAGTATTTT CASSRMGDTQYF
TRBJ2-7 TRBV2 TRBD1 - TGTGCCAGCAGTGTGCCACAGGGGCCATCCTACGAGCAGTACTTC CASSVPQGPSYEQYF